Detailed here is one T cell receptor (beta chain). This clonotype showed up just a few times. This clone's antigen is unknown. No clone much larger than this one lies a single base away; base qualities are absent. The method behind the library was 5' RACE. Two rounds of PCR with Phusion High-Fidelity polymerase amplified TCRbeta, with sample-specific barcodes added in the primers. TCRbeta libraries were generated by template-switch cDNA synthesis with SMARTScribe reverse transcriptase and a TRBC-specific primer. The barcoded samples were pooled and then prepared using the NEBNext Ultra DNA Library Prep Kit for Illumina. The libraries were sequenced on an Illumina MiSeq using the MiSeq reagent kit v2, 300 cycles. As for the authors' bioinformatics: Jemultiplexer was used to demultiplex reads by barcode, and MiTCR with default parameters handled the alignment. Non-functional sequences were removed with VDJtools, and each clonotype was defined by its amino acid sequence, with frequencies calculated from the assigned sequence reads. The clonal space homeostasis analysis grouped clonotypes by frequency into over-represented (0.05-1), large, medium and small bins. Clones were called with MiXCR by TCRdb after fastp trimmed the public reads at Q25, and only in-frame beta chains were retained. For every CDR3 protein sequence, its rows merge into one entry that carries the most common genes and DNA. TCRdb assigned the V and J calls; the authors' analysis was not used. This sample comprises approximately 1,500 distinct CDR3 sequences, 60% to 75% of them detected only once. The top ten clones comprise around half of the sample.

The sample belongs to a study of MAIT cells during Salmonella Paratyphi A infection listed by TCRdb under 2017. About the full investigation: Adult volunteers aged 18 to 60 swallowed one dose of 1-5x10^3 CFU of S. Paratyphi A strain NVGH308. Ciprofloxacin 500 mg twice daily for 14 days, starting at diagnosis, was given to diagnosed volunteers.

The meaning of the sample's time point label: after infection, following antibiotic treatment. MAIT cells, defined as Valpha7.2+ CD161+ T cells, were identified and sorted by flow cytometry. Over time, circulating MAIT cell TCRbeta repertoires were profiled in more than five volunteers who came down with enteric fever following controlled oral challenge with live Salmonella Paratyphi A. Every diagnosed volunteer provided MAIT cell samples at three timepoints: pre-infection, mid-infection and post-infection. Enteric fever was diagnosed as Paratyphi A bacteremia and/or persistent fever above 38 °C lasting more than 12 hours. Challenged volunteers were diagnosed with infection sometime between day 4 and day 7 after challenge. For RNA extraction, between about 5,000 and 11,000 MAIT cells from each sample were sorted straight into RNAqueous-Micro lysis buffer. Lymphoprep gradient centrifugation was used to isolate peripheral blood mononuclear cells from both the blood samples and the leukocyte cones. Cells were sorted on either a BD FACSAria Fusion or a BD FACSAria III sorter.

Reading the germline V gene (reference sequence) gives CDR1 DFQATT and CDR2 SNEGSKA. CDR3 length: 14 amino acids, cysteine to phenylalanine. The entry retains the CDR3 DNA only, 42 bases that are in frame from base 1. Trimmed from V: 0 bases; trimmed from J: 5 bases; junction bases lacking a gene match: 6. Results the study describes overall, beyond this receptor: Compared with healthy controls, diagnosed volunteers had more expansion or contraction among the top five MAIT clonotypes (about 0.5 versus 0.13), suggesting that infection reshaped the repertoire. The availability of volunteer samples limited the sample sizes, but these sizes were considered adequate to detect differences between groups. MAIT TRBV usage was oligoclonal with a preference for TRBV20 and TRBV6, and infection appeared not to change this usage. The space taken up by over-represented MAIT clonotypes dropped significantly from baseline to mid-infection (roughly 0.18 to 0.096), while post-infection showed no significant difference.

The sequence was collected from a person aged 18 to 70 who was deliberately infected with Salmonella Paratyphi A in a paratyphoid fever challenge study. In this chain, TRBV20-1 is recombined with TRBJ2-7; 8 bases in the junction line up with TRBD2. The starting material was MAIT cells from blood, obtained at the last sampling point of the challenge study. The CDR3 reads as follows: CSARDSGRPHEQYF. In nucleotide form, the sequence is TGCAGTGCTAGAGACAGCGGGAGACCCCACGAGCAGTACTTC.